This T cell receptor beta chain is from a study of Ad26.COV2.S vaccination and SARS-CoV-2 variants. Overall study: Each vaccinee took Ad26.COV2.S intramuscularly, once or twice 56 days apart. Study conclusions and caveats: Those who received the vaccine showed greater spike-specific TCR breadth than those given placebo.

This sample's treatment: 19 received Ad26.COV2.S at low or high dose, single or two shots; several received placebo; per-sample allocation not given. Material that was analyzed had been drawn on day 63 after the first vaccine or placebo injection. Cohort 1b enrolled adults aged 18-55 years in Boston. The vaccine delivered Wuhan-strain SARS-CoV-2 spike through an Ad26 vector. Worth noting for this clone: The antigen is undetermined.

Germline V gene data show CDR1 as LGHDT and CDR2 as YNNKEL (reference sequence). The ends were cut back, 1 base at V and 12 bases at J, with 15 bases in the middle. There are 14 residues in the CDR3. Profiling relied on immunoSEQ multiplex PCR, and the TCRdb table lists in-frame clones only, not all of them. The repertoire holds more than 300,000 clones, around 84% seen once, with under 2% in the top ten. The sequence was obtained from a person aged 18-60 years who received the Ad26.COV2.S COVID-19 vaccine or a placebo. The sequenced sample was peripheral blood, obtained in a trial of Ad26.COV2.S vaccine versus placebo. The genes are TRBV3-1 (or the pseudogene TRBV3-2) and TRBJ1-4; D perhaps matches TRBD1 (5 bases). CDR3 in amino acids: CASSQGGEGRQLFF. CDR3 coding DNA: TGTGCCAGCAGCCAAGGGGGGGAAGGACGGCAACTGTTTTTT.